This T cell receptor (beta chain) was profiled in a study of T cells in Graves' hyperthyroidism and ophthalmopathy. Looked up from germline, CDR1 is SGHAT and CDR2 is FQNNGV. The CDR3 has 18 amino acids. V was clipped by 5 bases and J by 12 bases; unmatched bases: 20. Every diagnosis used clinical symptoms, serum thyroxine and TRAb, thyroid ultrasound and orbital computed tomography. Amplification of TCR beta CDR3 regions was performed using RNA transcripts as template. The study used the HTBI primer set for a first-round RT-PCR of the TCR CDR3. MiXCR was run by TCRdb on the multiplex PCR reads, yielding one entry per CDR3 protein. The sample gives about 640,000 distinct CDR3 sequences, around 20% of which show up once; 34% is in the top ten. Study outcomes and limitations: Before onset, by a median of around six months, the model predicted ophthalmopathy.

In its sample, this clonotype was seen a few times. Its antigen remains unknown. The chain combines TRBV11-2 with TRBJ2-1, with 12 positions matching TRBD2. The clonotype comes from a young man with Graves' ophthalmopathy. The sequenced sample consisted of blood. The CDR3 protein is CASSPLPSLAGGSDGQFF. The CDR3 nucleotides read TGTGCCAGCAGCCCACTACCTTCTCTAGCGGGAGGGTCGGATGGGCAGTTCTTC.